This T cell receptor beta chain emerged from a study of blood T cell repertoires in COVID-19. Overall study: Nucleic acid was either cDNA or gDNA, and it came from T cells, B-cell-depleted T cells, or PBMCs.

This clone was seen only a few times. In the authors' workflow: Reference gene primer amplification gave estimated nucleated cell counts. The protocol was immunoSEQ multiplex PCR, while the TCRdb copy is restricted to in-frame clones and leaves out a portion. The DNA gave D and trimming, while V, J and clone size come from that table. Seen here are about 140,000 clones, about four fifths observed once, and the top ten hold 1.6%. The source of this sequence is a human donor in a cohort sampled during active COVID-19. What was sequenced was peripheral blood.

The CDR3 spells CASPAGGAYNEQFF. The DNA of the CDR3 is TGTGCCAGCCCAGCGGGAGGGGCCTACAATGAGCAGTTCTTC. The chain has TRBV18 and TRBJ2-1; 10 positions match TRBD2. The CDR3 is 14 residues long. Per germline, CDR1 KGHSH and CDR2 LQKENI. After removal of 8 bases from V and 2 bases from J, the junction contained 3 bases not matched to a gene.